This note documents a single T cell receptor (beta chain) sequence. This specimen comes from a study of OX40 agonist ivuxolimab in advanced cancers. The CDR3 is 16 residues long. Germline assignment: CDR1 LGHNA and CDR2 YSLEER. V was clipped by 7 bases and J by 2 bases, with 21 bases between them. Generated by immunoSEQ multiplex PCR, the TCRdb table keeps only in-frame clones and is missing some. This table has tens of thousands of clones, just over 85% appearing once. The chain combines TRBV4-3 with TRBJ2-7, with D possibly TRBD1 on 7 matching bases. Specimen: CD4+ or CD8+ T cells sorted from blood, collected in a trial of the OX40 agonist ivuxolimab. This clonotype was obtained from an adult with an advanced solid tumor such as melanoma, head and neck, liver or kidney cancer. The CDR3 sequence: CASIGEDRMRTYEQYF. CDR3 DNA sequence: TGCGCCAGCATTGGGGAGGACAGGATGCGAACCTACGAGCAGTACTTC.